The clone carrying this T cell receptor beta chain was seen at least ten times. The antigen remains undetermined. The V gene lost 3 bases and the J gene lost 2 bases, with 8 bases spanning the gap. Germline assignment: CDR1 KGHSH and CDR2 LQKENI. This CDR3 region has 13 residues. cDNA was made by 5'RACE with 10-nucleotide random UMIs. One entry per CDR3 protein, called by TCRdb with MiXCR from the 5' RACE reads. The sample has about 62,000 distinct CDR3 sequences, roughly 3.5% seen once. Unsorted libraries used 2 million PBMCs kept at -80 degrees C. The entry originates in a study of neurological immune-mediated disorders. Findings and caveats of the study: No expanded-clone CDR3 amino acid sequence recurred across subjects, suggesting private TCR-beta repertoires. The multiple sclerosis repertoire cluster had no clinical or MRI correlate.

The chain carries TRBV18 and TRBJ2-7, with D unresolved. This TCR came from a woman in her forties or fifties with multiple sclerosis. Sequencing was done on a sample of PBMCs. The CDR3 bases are TGTGCCAGCTCACCGCCAGGCCCCTACGAGCAGTACTTC. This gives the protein CASSPPGPYEQYF.